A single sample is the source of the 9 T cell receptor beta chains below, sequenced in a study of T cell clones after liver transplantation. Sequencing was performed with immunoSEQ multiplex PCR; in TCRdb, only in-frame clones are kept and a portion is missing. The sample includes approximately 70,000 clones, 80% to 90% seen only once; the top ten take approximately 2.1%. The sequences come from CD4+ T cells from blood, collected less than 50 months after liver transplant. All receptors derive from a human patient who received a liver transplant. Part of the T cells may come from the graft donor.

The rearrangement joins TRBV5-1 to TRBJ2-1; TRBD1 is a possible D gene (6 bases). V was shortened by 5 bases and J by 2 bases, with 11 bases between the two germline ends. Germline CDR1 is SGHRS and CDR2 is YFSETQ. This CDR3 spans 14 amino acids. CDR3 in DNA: TGCGCCAGCAGTTGGGACAAGACCTACAATGAGCAGTTCTTC. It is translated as CASSWDKTYNEQFF. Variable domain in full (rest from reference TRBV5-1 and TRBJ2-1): KAGVTQTPRYLIKTRGQQVTLSCSPISGHRSVSWYQQTPGQGLQFLFEYFSETQRNKGNFPGRFSGRQFSNSRSEMNVSTLELGDSALYLCASSWDKTYNEQFFGPGTRLTVL.

The CDR3 sequence: CASSLGPGTGDTGELFF. CDR3 bases: TGCGCCAGCAGCTTGGGCCCCGGGACAGGGGACACCGGGGAGCTGTTTTTT. The chain couples TRBV5-1 to TRBJ2-2, with TRBD1 matching 10 bases. The CDR3 sequence is 17 residues long. J lost 3 bases, V lost 0 bases, and 5 bases had no gene match. Germline CDR1 reads SGHRS; CDR2 reads YFSETQ.

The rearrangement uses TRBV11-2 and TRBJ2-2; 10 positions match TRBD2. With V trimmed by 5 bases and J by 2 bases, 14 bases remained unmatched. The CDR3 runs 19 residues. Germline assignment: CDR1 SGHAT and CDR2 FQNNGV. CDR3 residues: CASSLRTSGMRINTGELFF. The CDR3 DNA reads TGTGCCAGCAGCCTTCGGACTAGCGGAATGAGGATTAACACCGGGGAGCTGTTTTTT.

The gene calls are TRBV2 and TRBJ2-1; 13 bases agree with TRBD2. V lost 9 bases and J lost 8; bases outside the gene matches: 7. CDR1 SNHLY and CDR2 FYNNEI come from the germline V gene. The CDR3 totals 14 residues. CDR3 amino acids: CARAGTSGTDEQFF. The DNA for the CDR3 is TGTGCCAGGGCTGGGACTAGCGGGACCGATGAGCAGTTCTTC.

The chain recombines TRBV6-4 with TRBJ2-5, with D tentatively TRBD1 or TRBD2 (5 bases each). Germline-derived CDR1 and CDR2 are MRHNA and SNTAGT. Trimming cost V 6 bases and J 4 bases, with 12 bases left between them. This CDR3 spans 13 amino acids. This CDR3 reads CASSRERGETQYF. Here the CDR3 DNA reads TGTGCCAGCAGCCGGGAAAGGGGAGAGACCCAGTACTTC.

The CDR3 protein is CASRMGGSGNTIYF. The CDR3 DNA follows: TGTGCCAGCAGGATGGGGGGATCAGGAAACACCATATATTTT. V and J are TRBV6-5 and TRBJ1-3, with D perhaps matching TRBD1 (5 bases). Trimming stripped 6 bases from V and 4 bases from J, with 13 bases between. The CDR3 has 14 residues. The germline gives CDR1 MNHEY, CDR2 SVGAGI.

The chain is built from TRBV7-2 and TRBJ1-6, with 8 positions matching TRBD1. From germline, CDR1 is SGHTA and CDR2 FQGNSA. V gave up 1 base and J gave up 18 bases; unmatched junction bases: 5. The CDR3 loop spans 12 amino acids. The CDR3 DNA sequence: TGTGCCAGCAGCTTAGAGGCAGGGGGCAGCCACTTT. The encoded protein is CASSLEAGGSHF.

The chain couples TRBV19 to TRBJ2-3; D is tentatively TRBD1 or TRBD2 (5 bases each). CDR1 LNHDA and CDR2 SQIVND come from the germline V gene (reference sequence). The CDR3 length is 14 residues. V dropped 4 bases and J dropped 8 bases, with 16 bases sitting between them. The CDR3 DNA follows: TGTGCCAGTAGTACAGACCCACCCGGGGCTACGCAGTATTTT. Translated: CASSTDPPGATQYF.

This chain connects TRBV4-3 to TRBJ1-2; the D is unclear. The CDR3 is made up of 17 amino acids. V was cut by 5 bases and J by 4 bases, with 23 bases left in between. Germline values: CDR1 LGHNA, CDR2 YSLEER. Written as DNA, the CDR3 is TGCGCCAGCAGCGGATCTATGCGTCCTAAAGGGTCCTATGGCTACACCTTC. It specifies CASSGSMRPKGSYGYTF.